Below, 14 T cell receptor beta chains from the same sample are listed, as sequenced in a study of T-cell memory formation after mild COVID-19. TCRdb redid the calling of the 5' RACE reads with MiXCR, one entry per CDR3 protein. The profile covers approximately 580,000 distinct CDR3 sequences, with about a fifth appearing a single time and approximately 12% taken by the ten largest. The sample comprised PBMCs or a T cell subset sorted from them (not recorded which). These receptors were collected from an adult woman who had mild COVID-19 (a few samples of this study predate the infection). Cell type and time point are not known.

The CDR3 DNA reads as TGTGCCTGGAGTCGTGGCCTATACGAGCAGTACTTC. Translated: CAWSRGLYEQYF. The rearrangement joins TRBV30 to TRBJ2-7; no firm D call. This CDR3 contains 12 residues. Trimming left V 2 bases short and J 4 bases short, with 9 bases between. CDR1 and CDR2 from the germline V gene are GTSNPN and SVGIG (reference sequence).

This sequence joins TRBV20-1 and TRBJ1-1, with D possibly TRBD1 on 6 matching bases. This CDR3 region has 12 residues. V was clipped by 3 bases and J by 6 bases, with 11 bases between them. The germline V gene has CDR1 DFQATT and CDR2 SNEGSKA (reference sequence). CDR3 sequence: CSARTGDSEAFF. DNA of the CDR3: TGCAGTGCTAGGACAGGAGATTCTGAAGCTTTCTTT.

V is TRBV12-3 or TRBV12-4 and J is TRBJ2-1; 11 bases line up with TRBD2. V lost 6 bases, J lost 4 bases, and 8 bases stayed unmatched. The CDR3 consists of 16 residues. The CDR3, as DNA: TGTGCCAGCAGGCCTATCGGGACTAGCGGTTACAATGAGCAGTTCTTC. The encoded protein is CASRPIGTSGYNEQFF.

This chain uses TRBV30 with TRBJ2-3, with 11 bases lining up with TRBD2. The V and J ends lost 7 bases and 8 bases, in that order; junction bases with no gene match: 17. Germline-derived CDR1 and CDR2 are GTSNPN and SVGIG (reference sequence). This CDR3 spans 16 amino acids. CDR3 loop: CAYLAGGLPRLGTQYF. The CDR3 nucleotides read TGTGCCTACCTAGCGGGAGGCCTACCTAGACTGGGTACGCAGTATTTT.

This clonotype was observed a few times. The rearrangement joins TRBV12-5 to TRBJ2-1; D is uncertain. Germline V lookup: CDR1 LGHNT, CDR2 FRNRAP. This CDR3 is built from 18 residues. The V and J ends lost 0 bases and 4 bases respectively, with 19 bases between them. The CDR3 loop is CASGLVVEAARRYNEQFF. CDR3 bases: TGTGCTAGTGGTTTGGTCGTTGAGGCAGCCAGGCGGTACAATGAGCAGTTCTTC.

This chain joins TRBV7-9 and TRBJ2-7, with a weak D call TRBD1 (6 bases). The germline CDR1 and CDR2 sequences are SEHNR and FQNEAQ (reference sequence). V was pared by 1 base and J by 0 bases, with 13 bases between. The CDR3 length is 16 residues. CDR3 in DNA: TGTGCCAGCAGCTTAGTAGGAGCAGGGGACTCCTACGAGCAGTACTTC. Its protein is CASSLVGAGDSYEQYF.

This clonotype was counted a few times. This chain connects TRBV24-1 to TRBJ2-7, with 8 bases aligning to TRBD2. Trimming at V came to 7 bases and at J to 2 bases, leaving 3 bases not matched to a gene. CDR1 and CDR2 from the germline V gene are KGHDR and SFDVKD. This CDR3 is built from 13 residues. Written as DNA, the CDR3 is TGTGCCACCAGGGAAGCGGGAGCCTACGAGCAGTACTTC. Protein sequence: CATREAGAYEQYF.

The J gene is TRBJ1-2, the V gene TRBV7-2, with 9 bases matching TRBD1. Looked up from germline, CDR1 is SGHTA and CDR2 is FQGNSA. V dropped 3 bases and J dropped 4; count of bases not matched to a gene: 3. This CDR3 spans 14 amino acids. The CDR3 reads CASSFPGQGYGYTF. The CDR3 DNA reads as TGTGCCAGCAGCTTTCCGGGACAGGGCTATGGCTACACCTTC.

This chain links TRBV6-1 with TRBJ2-5, with 8 bases fitting TRBD2. Germline-derived CDR1 and CDR2 are MNHNS and SASEGT. CDR3 size: 15 residues. The V segment lost 6 bases and the J segment 4 bases; nucleotides outside the gene matches: 10. DNA for the CDR3: TGTGCCAGCAGATACGGGGGGGGGTCACGAGAGACCCAGTACTTC. This codes for CASRYGGGSRETQYF.

This clonotype was counted between two and nine times. The V gene is TRBV4-1, the J gene TRBJ1-6, with 10 bases that match TRBD1. After removal of 1 base from V and 5 bases from J, the junction contained 5 bases not matched to a gene. The CDR3 is 17 residues long. Germline loops: CDR1 MGHRA, CDR2 YSYEKL. This CDR3 reads CASSQGFGTGDNSPLHF. CDR3 in DNA: TGCGCCAGCAGCCAAGGGTTCGGGACAGGGGATAATTCACCCCTCCACTTT.

This clonotype was recorded a few times. The chain joins TRBV7-2 to TRBJ2-2; 7 nucleotides agree with TRBD2. The CDR3 is 16 residues long. Germline V lookup: CDR1 SGHTA, CDR2 FQGNSA. V trimming: 5 bases; J trimming: 0 bases; junction bases outside the gene matches: 6. Written as DNA, the CDR3 is TGTGCCAGCAGCGCCTCTAGCGGTACGAACACCGGGGAGCTGTTTTTT. Amino acid sequence: CASSASSGTNTGELFF.

The chain has TRBV7-2 and TRBJ2-7; 7 nucleotides line up with TRBD2. Germline V gene lookup returns CDR1 SGHTA and CDR2 FQGNSA. V dropped 1 base and J dropped 3; count of bases not matched to a gene: 6. The CDR3 sequence is 15 residues long. The CDR3: CASSLGLAAYYEQYF. DNA for the CDR3: TGTGCCAGCAGCTTAGGCCTAGCGGCTTACTACGAGCAGTACTTC.

This clonotype was detected a few times. The gene calls are TRBV12-3 or TRBV12-4 and TRBJ2-6; D remains ambiguous. V was clipped by 5 bases and J by 9 bases, with 14 bases between them. This CDR3 contains 14 residues. Written as DNA, the CDR3 is TGTGCCAGCAGTCCCCCCCTAGGAGTCAACGTCCTGACTTTC. Its protein product is CASSPPLGVNVLTF.

Ten or more counts support this clonotype. The rearrangement joins TRBV7-3 to TRBJ1-1, with D maybe TRBD1 (5 bases). The germline CDR1 and CDR2 sequences are SGHTA and FQGTGA. Trimming cost V 3 bases and J 4 bases, with 12 bases left between them. The CDR3 loop spans 14 amino acids. This CDR3 is CASSLTGGGTEAFF. The CDR3 DNA follows: TGTGCCAGCAGCTTGACGGGGGGTGGCACTGAAGCTTTCTTT.